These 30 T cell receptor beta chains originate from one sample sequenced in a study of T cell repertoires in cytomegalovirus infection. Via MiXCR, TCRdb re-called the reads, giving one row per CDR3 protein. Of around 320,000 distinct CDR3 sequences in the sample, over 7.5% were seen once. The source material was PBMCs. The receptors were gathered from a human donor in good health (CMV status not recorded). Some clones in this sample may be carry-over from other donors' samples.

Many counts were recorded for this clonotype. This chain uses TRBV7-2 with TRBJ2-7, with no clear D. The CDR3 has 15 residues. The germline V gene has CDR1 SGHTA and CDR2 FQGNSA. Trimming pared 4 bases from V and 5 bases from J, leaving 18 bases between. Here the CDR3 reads CASSSAVLPGNEQYF. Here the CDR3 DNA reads TGTGCCAGCAGCTCCGCCGTCCTCCCTGGGAACGAGCAGTACTTC.

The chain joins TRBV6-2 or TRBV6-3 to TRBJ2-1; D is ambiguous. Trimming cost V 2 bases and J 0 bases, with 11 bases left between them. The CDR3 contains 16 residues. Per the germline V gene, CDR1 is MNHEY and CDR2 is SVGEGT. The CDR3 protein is CASSYRARRSYNEQFF. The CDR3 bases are TGTGCCAGCAGTTACCGTGCCCGACGCTCCTACAATGAGCAGTTCTTC.

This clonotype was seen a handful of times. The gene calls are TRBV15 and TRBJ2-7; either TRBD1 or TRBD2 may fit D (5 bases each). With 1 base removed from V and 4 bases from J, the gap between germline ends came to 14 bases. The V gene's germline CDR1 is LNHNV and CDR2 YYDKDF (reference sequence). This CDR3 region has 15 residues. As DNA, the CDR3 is TGTGCCACCAGCAGAGTCTCTCGGGGCGGATACGAGCAGTACTTC. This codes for CATSRVSRGGYEQYF.

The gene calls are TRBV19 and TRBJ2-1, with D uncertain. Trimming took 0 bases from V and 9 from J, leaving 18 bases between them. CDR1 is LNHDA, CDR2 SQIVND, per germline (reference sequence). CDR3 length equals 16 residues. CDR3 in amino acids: CASSIEPNIRKVEQFF. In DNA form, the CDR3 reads TGTGCCAGTAGTATAGAACCCAACATACGAAAGGTTGAGCAGTTCTTC.

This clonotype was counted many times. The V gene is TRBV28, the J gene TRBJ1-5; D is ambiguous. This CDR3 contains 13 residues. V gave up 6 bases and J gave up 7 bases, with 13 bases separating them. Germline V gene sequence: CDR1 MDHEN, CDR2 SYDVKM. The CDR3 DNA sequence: TGTGCCAGCAGCCCCCTAGGAGGACAGCCCCAGCATTTT. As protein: CASSPLGGQPQHF.

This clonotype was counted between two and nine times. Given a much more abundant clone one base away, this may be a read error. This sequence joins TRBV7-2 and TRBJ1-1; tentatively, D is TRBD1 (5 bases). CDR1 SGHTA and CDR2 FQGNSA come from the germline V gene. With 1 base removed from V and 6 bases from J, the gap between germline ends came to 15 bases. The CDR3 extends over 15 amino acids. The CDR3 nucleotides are TGTGCCAGCAGCTTAGGAGGGGCGGACGGAGCTGAAGCTTTCTTT. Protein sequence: CASSLGGADGAEAFF.

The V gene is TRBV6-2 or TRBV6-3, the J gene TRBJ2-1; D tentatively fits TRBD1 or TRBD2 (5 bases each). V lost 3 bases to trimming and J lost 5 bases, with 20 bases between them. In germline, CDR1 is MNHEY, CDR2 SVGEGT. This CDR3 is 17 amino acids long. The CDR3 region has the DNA TGTGCCAGCAGTTATCTTTGGGGGACGTTAAGCAACAATGAGCAGTTCTTC. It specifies CASSYLWGTLSNNEQFF.

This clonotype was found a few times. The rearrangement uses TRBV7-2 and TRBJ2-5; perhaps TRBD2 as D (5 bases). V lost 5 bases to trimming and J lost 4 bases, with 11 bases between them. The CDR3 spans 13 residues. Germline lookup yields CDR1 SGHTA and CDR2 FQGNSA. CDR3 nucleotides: TGTGCCAGCAGCACGGACTTCTCAGAGACCCAGTACTTC. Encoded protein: CASSTDFSETQYF.

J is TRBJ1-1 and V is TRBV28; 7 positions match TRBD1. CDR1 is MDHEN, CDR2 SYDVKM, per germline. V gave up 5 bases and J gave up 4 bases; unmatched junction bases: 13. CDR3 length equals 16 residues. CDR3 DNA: TGTGCCAGCAGTCAGATCCATACAGGGGTCGGCACTGAAGCTTTCTTT. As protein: CASSQIHTGVGTEAFF.

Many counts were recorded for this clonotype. The CDR3 DNA follows: TGTGCCAGCAGCTTAGTCGGTACTAGCGGGAGGTTTTACGAGCAGTACTTC. Translated: CASSLVGTSGRFYEQYF. J is TRBJ2-7 and V is TRBV7-2; TRBD2 matches 12 bases. Losses at the gene ends were 1 base for V and 4 bases for J; bases not matched to a gene: 8. The germline gives CDR1 SGHTA, CDR2 FQGNSA. This CDR3 spans 17 amino acids.

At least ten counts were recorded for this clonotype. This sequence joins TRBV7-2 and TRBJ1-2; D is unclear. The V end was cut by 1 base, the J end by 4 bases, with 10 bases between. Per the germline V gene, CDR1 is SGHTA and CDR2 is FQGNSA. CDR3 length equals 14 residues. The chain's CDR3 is CASSLDSAGYGYTF. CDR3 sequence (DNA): TGTGCCAGCAGCTTAGACAGCGCGGGCTATGGCTACACCTTC.

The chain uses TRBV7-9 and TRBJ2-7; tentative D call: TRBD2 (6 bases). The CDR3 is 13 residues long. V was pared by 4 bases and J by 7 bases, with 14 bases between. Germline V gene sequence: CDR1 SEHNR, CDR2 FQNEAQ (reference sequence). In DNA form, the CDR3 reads TGTGCCAGCAGCTACCGCGCGGCGGGGGAGCAGTACTTC. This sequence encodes CASSYRAAGEQYF.

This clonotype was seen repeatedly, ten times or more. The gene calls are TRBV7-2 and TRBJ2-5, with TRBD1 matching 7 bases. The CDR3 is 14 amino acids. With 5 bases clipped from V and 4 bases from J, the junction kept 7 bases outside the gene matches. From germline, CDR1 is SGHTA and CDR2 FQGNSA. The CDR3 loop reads CASSHDTGAETQYF. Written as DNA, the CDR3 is TGTGCCAGCAGCCATGATACAGGGGCAGAGACCCAGTACTTC.

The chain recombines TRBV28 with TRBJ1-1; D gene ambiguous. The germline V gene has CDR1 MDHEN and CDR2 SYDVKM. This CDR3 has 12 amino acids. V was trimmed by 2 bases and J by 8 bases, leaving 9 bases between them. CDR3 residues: CASSLQTSEAFF. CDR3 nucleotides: TGTGCCAGCAGTTTACAGACCTCCGAAGCTTTCTTT.

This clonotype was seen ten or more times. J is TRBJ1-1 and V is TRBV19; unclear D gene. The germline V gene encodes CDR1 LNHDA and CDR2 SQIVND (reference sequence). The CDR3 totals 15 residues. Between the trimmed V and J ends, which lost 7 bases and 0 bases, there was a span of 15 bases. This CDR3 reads CASTTMSRLNTEAFF. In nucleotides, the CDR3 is TGTGCCAGTACAACGATGAGCAGGCTGAACACTGAAGCTTTCTTT.

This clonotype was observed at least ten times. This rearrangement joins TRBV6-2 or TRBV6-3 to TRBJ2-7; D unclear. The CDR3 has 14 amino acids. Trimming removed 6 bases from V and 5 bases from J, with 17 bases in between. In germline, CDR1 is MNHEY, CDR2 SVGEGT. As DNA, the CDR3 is TGTGCCAGCAGCCGGCCCCCCGGGTTCCACGAGCAGTACTTC. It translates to CASSRPPGFHEQYF.

The CDR3 reads CASSSQAGGGEETQYF. CDR3 DNA: TGTGCCAGCAGCTCCCAAGCGGGGGGAGGGGAAGAGACCCAGTACTTC. The chain employs TRBV5-4 and TRBJ2-5, with 9 bases aligning to TRBD2. V lost 3 bases to trimming and J lost 3 bases; unmatched junction nucleotides: 9. The germline gives CDR1 SGHNT, CDR2 YYREEE (reference sequence). This CDR3 region has 16 residues.

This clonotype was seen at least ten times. In DNA form, the CDR3 reads TGTGCCAGCAGCCAGGGACTAGCGGGGGGCCAAGAGACCCAGTACTTC. This codes for CASSQGLAGGQETQYF. This sequence joins TRBV7-2 and TRBJ2-5, with 15 bases identical to TRBD2. Unmatched junction bases numbered 2, after V lost 5 bases and J lost 1 base. CDR1 and CDR2 (germline): SGHTA, FQGNSA. This CDR3 is built from 16 residues. Complete variable domain (other parts from reference TRBV7-2 and TRBJ2-5): GAGVSQSPSNKVTEKGKDVELRCDPISGHTALYWYRQSLGQGLEFLIYFQGNSAPDKSGLPSDRFSAERTGGSVSTLTIQRTQQEDSAVYLCASSQGLAGGQETQYFGPGTRLLVL.

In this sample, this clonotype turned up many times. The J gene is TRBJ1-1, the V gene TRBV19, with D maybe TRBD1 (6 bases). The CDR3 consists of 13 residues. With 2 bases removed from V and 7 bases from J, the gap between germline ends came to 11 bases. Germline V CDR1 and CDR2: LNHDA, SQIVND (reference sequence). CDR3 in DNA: TGTGCCAGTAGTATAATAAAGGACAGTGAAGCTTTCTTT. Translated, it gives CASSIIKDSEAFF.

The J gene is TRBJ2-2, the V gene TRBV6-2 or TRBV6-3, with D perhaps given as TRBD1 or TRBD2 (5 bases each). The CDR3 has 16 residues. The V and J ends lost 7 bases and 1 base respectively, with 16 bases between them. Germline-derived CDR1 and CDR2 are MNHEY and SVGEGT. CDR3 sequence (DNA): TGTGCCAGCATCCAACCGGGACGAGGGAACACCGGGGAGCTGTTTTTT. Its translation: CASIQPGRGNTGELFF.

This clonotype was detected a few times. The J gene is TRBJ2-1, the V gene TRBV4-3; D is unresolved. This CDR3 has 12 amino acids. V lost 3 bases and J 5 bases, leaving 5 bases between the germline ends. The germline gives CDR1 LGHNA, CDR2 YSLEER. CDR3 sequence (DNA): TGCGCCAGCAGCCAGGAGAACAATGAGCAGTTCTTC. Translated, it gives CASSQENNEQFF.

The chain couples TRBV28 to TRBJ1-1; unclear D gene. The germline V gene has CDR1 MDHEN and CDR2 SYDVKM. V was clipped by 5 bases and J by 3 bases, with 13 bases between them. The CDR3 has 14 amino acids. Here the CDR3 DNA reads TGTGCCAGCAGTAGGCCGACTTGGGACACTGAAGCTTTCTTT. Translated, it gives CASSRPTWDTEAFF. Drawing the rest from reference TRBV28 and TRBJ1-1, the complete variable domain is DVKVTQSSRYLVKRTGEKVFLECVQDMDHENMFWYRQDPGLGLRLIYFSYDVKMKEKGDIPEGYSVSREKKERFSLILESASTNQTSMYLCASSRPTWDTEAFFGQGTRLTVV.

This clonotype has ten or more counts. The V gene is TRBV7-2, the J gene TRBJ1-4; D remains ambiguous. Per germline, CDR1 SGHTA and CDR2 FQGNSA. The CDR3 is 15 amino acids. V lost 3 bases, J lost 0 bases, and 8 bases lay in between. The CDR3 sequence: CASSFSPTTNEKLFF. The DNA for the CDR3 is TGTGCCAGCAGCTTTTCACCGACAACTAATGAAAAACTGTTTTTT. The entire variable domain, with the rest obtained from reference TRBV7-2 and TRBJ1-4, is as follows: GAGVSQSPSNKVTEKGKDVELRCDPISGHTALYWYRQSLGQGLEFLIYFQGNSAPDKSGLPSDRFSAERTGGSVSTLTIQRTQQEDSAVYLCASSFSPTTNEKLFFGSGTQLSVL.

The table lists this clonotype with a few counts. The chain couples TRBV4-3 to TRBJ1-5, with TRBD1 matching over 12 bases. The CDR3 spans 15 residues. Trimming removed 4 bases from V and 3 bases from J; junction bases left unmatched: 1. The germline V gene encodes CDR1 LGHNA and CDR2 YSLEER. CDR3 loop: CASSRGQGANQPQHF. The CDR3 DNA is TGCGCCAGCAGCCGGGGACAGGGGGCCAATCAGCCCCAGCATTTT.

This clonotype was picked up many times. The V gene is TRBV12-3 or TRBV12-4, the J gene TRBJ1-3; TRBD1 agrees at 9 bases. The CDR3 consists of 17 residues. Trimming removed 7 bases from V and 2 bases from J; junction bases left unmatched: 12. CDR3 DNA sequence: TGTGCCAGCACCACTCCGGGACAGGGACGTACTGGAAACACCATATATTTT. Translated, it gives CASTTPGQGRTGNTIYF.

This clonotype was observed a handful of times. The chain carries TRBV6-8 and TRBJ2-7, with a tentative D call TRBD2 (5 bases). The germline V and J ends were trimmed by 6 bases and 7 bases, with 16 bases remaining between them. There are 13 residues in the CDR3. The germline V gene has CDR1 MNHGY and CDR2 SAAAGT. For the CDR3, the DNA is TGTGCCAGCAGGCGCGGGCCCTCCTTAGAGCAGTACTTC. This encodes CASRRGPSLEQYF.

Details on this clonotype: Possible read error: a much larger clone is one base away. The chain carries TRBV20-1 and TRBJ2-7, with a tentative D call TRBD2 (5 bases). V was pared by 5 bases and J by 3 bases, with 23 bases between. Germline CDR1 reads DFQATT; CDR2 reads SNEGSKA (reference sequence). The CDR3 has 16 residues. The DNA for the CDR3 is TGCAGTGCTGCTTTGCGGACTCCTGAGAGTCACTACGAGCAGTACTTC. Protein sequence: CSAALRTPESHYEQYF.

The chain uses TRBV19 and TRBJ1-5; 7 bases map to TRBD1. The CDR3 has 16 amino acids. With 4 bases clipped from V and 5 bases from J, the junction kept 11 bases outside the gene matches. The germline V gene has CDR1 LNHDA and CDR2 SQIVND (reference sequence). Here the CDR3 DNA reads TGTGCCAGTAGTAGCCGGGACAGACTCCCACATCAGCCCCAGCATTTT. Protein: CASSSRDRLPHQPQHF.

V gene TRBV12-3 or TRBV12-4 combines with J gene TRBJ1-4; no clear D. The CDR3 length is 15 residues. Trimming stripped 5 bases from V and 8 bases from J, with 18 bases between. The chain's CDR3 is CASSPPGHGWEKLFF. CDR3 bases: TGTGCCAGCAGTCCCCCGGGCCACGGGTGGGAAAAACTGTTTTTT.

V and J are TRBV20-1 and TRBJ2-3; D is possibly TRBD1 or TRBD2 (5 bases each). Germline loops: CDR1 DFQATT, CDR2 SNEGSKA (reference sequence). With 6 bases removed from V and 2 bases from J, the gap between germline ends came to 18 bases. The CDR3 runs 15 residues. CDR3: CSARPIRDHTDTQYF. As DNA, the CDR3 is TGCAGTGCCAGACCTATCAGGGACCACACAGATACGCAGTATTTT.